The present T cell receptor beta chain was sequenced within a study of CD8 T cells in Susac syndrome. V lost 5 bases to trimming and J lost 2 bases, with 15 bases between them. The CDR3 extends over 15 amino acids. The germline V gene has CDR1 PRHDT and CDR2 FYEKMQ (reference sequence). Random hexamers served to reverse transcribe roughly 0.5 to 1 ug RNA. MiXCR, applied by TCRdb to the immunoSEQ multiplex PCR reads, yields one record per CDR3 protein. This sample has around 200,000 distinct CDR3 sequences; approximately 95% occur once, and the top ten carry approximately 0.094%. The sequenced sample consisted of CD4+ T cells from PBMCs. The chain employs TRBV13 and TRBJ1-1; D unresolved. The source is a human donor in good health. The CDR3 region has the DNA TGTGCCAGCAGCGCCCTGATGGGCTTAAACACTGAAGCTTTCTTT. Residues: CASSALMGLNTEAFF.